Listed here are 30 T cell receptor beta chains from one sample, sequenced in a study of metastatic and nonmetastatic thyroid tumors. Thyroid surgery had not been preceded by any treatment in any patient. Via MiXCR, TCRdb re-called the PCR reads. The sample consists of 20,000 to 25,000 clones, roughly 18% of them appearing once. The specimen sequenced was adjacent normal tissue. These TCRs come from a male donor with papillary thyroid cancer or a benign thyroid nodule (not recorded which). Some clones in this sample may be carry-over from other donors' samples.

This chain links TRBV11-2 with TRBJ2-7; D is perhaps TRBD2 (8 bases). The CDR3 runs 16 residues. Trimming cost V 5 bases and J 6 bases, with 23 bases left between them. In germline, CDR1 is SGHAT, CDR2 FQNNGV. The CDR3 is CASSPRTSSSGGEQYF. CDR3 coding DNA: TGTGCCAGCAGCCCACGGACTAGCTCCTCAGGGGGCGAGCAGTACTTC.

Ten or more counts support this clone. The CDR3 protein is CSARPPRGAYYSTDTQYF. CDR3 nucleotide sequence: TGCAGTGCTAGACCGCCCCGGGGGGCGTACTATAGCACAGATACGCAGTATTTT. The chain recombines TRBV20-1 with TRBJ2-3; the D gene is possibly TRBD2 (7 bases). The CDR3 runs 18 residues. Trimming pared 2 bases from V and 0 bases from J, leaving 21 bases between. Germline V gives CDR1 DFQATT, CDR2 SNEGSKA (reference sequence).

Many counts were recorded for this clone. The chain carries TRBV19 and TRBJ1-1; 9 nucleotides align to TRBD1. The CDR3 loop spans 15 amino acids. The germline V gene encodes CDR1 LNHDA and CDR2 SQIVND (reference sequence). With 4 bases clipped from V and 6 bases from J, the junction kept 9 bases outside the gene matches. The CDR3 loop reads CASSNTGGRGSEAFF. DNA for the CDR3: TGTGCCAGTAGTAACACAGGGGGCAGAGGGTCTGAAGCTTTCTTT.

By frequency in the sample, this clone is medium-sized. The chain recombines TRBV12-3 or TRBV12-4 with TRBJ2-2; TRBD2 matches at 11 bases. CDR3 length: 16 amino acids. The V segment lost 6 bases and the J segment 6 bases; nucleotides outside the gene matches: 9. Here the CDR3 reads CASRRTSGGPSGELFF. In DNA form, the CDR3 reads TGTGCCAGCAGAAGAACTAGCGGGGGTCCTTCCGGGGAGCTGTTTTTT.

Note on this clone: Other DNA sequences in the sample encode the same CDR3. CDR3 region: CSAEGRDGGYQPQHF. Here the CDR3 DNA reads TGCAGCGCCGAGGGTAGGGACGGTGGGTATCAGCCCCAGCATTTT. This rearrangement joins TRBV20-1 to TRBJ1-5; a possible D gene is TRBD1 (5 bases). CDR1 and CDR2 from the germline V gene are DFQATT and SNEGSKA (reference sequence). This CDR3 region has 15 residues.

About this clone: One end of the junction fails to match germline, which may point to a read error. CDR3 region: CASSPRAGLPRRNTDAFF. CDR3 in DNA: TGTGCCAGTAGCCCCCGGGCAGGGCTGCCCCGTAGGAACACTGACGCTTTCTTT. V is TRBV11-1 and J is TRBJ1-1, with D perhaps matching TRBD1 (5 bases). From germline, CDR1 is SGHAT and CDR2 FQDESV (reference sequence). This CDR3 region has 18 residues.

The chain joins TRBV6-2 or TRBV6-3 to TRBJ1-1; D is unclear. The V gene lost 10 bases and the J gene lost 3 bases, with 15 bases spanning the gap. Germline values: CDR1 MNHEY, CDR2 SVGEGT. The CDR3 has 13 amino acids. CDR3: CAITLGWYTEAFF. The CDR3 DNA reads TGTGCCATCACTTTAGGGTGGTACACTGAAGCTTTCTTT.

Remarks on this clone: It may be a read error: a sequence one base away is much more abundant. The rearrangement links TRBV3-1 to TRBJ2-3, with 8 bases that match TRBD2. This CDR3 region has 15 residues. Germline lookup yields CDR1 LGHDT and CDR2 YNNKEL (reference sequence). CDR3 bases: TGTACCAGCAGTAGCGGGGCGACGAAAAAAGATACGCAGTATTTT. This encodes CTSSSGATKKDTQYF.

The rearrangement joins TRBV6-2 or TRBV6-3 to TRBJ2-1, with TRBD2 matching 10 bases. The CDR3 is 16 residues long. Losses at the gene ends were 3 bases for V and 3 bases for J; bases not matched to a gene: 5. CDR1 is MNHEY and CDR2 is SVGEGT in the germline V gene. The CDR3 loop reads CASSYPTSGVYNEQFF. The CDR3 nucleotides read TGTGCCAGCAGTTATCCCACTAGCGGGGTCTACAATGAGCAGTTCTTC.

This clone is termed medium-sized (0.01 to 0.1%). The chain recombines TRBV12-3 or TRBV12-4 with TRBJ2-7, with 8 nucleotides matching TRBD2. This CDR3 has 18 residues. The V gene end was trimmed by 6 bases and the J gene end by 3 bases; junction bases not matched to a gene: 19. CDR3 bases: TGTGCCAGCAGCAATTCGGGGGGGAGTTCGGGGGGACTCTACGAGCAGTACTTC. This gives the protein CASSNSGGSSGGLYEQYF.

This sequence joins TRBV7-9 and TRBJ1-4; 7 bases fit TRBD1. From germline, CDR1 is SEHNR and CDR2 FQNEAQ (reference sequence). This CDR3 has 14 amino acids. Trimming removed 4 bases from V and 5 bases from J; junction bases left unmatched: 4. CDR3 coding DNA: TGTGCCAGCAGCTCAGGGGGATGGAATGAAAAACTGTTTTTT. Its translation is CASSSGGWNEKLFF.

This clone is a singleton in its sample. The chain is built from TRBV5-1 and TRBJ2-2; D is possibly TRBD1 or TRBD2 (5 bases each). Germline V gene data show CDR1 as SGHRS and CDR2 as YFSETQ. This CDR3 spans 15 amino acids. Trimming took 4 bases from V and 11 from J, leaving 21 bases between them. CDR3 DNA: TGCGCCAGCAGCCTCGAGGGGTCTTATGCCTGTGAGCTGTTTTTT. The encoded protein is CASSLEGSYACELFF.

The V call is TRBV19, the J call TRBJ1-1; D uncertain. The CDR3 sequence is 13 residues long. Trimming took off 1 base at V and 11 bases at J, with 14 bases between the two ends. The germline V gene has CDR1 LNHDA and CDR2 SQIVND (reference sequence). The CDR3 region is CASSIATSVMAFF. In nucleotides, the CDR3 is TGTGCCAGTAGTATAGCTACAAGCGTCATGGCTTTCTTT.

This clone has a count of ten or more. The chain combines TRBV20-1 with TRBJ2-1; no clear D. Germline loops: CDR1 DFQATT, CDR2 SNEGSKA (reference sequence). The V end lost 1 base, the J end lost 4 bases, and 11 bases lay between the germline ends. The CDR3 has 14 amino acids. CDR3 sequence: CSARVVVPYNEQFF. The CDR3 nucleotides read TGCAGTGCTAGAGTTGTAGTCCCGTACAATGAGCAGTTCTTC.

This clone occurred a few times. As the CDR3 is not closed by the conserved phenylalanine or tryptophan, this likely results from a read error. The gene calls are TRBV6-1 and TRBJ2-3; a weak D match, TRBD1 (6 bases). CDR1 and CDR2 (germline): MNHNS, SASEGT. There are 12 residues in the CDR3. Between the trimmed V and J ends, which lost 6 bases and 6 bases, there was a span of 10 bases. CDR3 protein: CASRGQGDTQYL. Written as DNA, the CDR3 is TGTGCCAGCAGAGGGCAGGGGGATACGCAGTATCTT.

Concerning this clone itself: Germline is not matched at one junction end, which may reflect a read error. V is TRBV27 and J is TRBJ2-2, with 7 nucleotides matching TRBD2. Germline-derived CDR1 and CDR2 are MNHEY and SMNVEV (reference sequence). This CDR3 contains 16 residues. Here the CDR3 reads CASSLYGSGFSGELPF. Written as DNA, the CDR3 is TGTGCCAGCAGTTTATATGGTAGCGGGTTTTCCGGGGAGCTGCCTTTT.

This clone turned up a few times. This CDR3 fails to terminate in the conserved phenylalanine or tryptophan, so it likely reflects a read error. The CDR3, as DNA: TGTGCCAGATACTCTGCGACTGTCACAGATACGCAGTATCTT. Protein: CARYSATVTDTQYL. The chain joins TRBV12-3 or TRBV12-4 to TRBJ2-3, with D uncertain. The CDR3 runs 14 residues. V lost 9 bases to trimming and J lost 2 bases, with 15 bases between them.

This clone was detected a few times. The V and J genes are TRBV10-1 and TRBJ1-1; 8 nucleotides agree with TRBD1. The J segment lost 12 bases and the V segment lost 3 bases, leaving 12 bases of the junction unmatched. This CDR3 has 14 residues. The germline V gene encodes CDR1 WNHNN and CDR2 SYGVQD (reference sequence). The DNA of the CDR3 is TGCGCCAGCAGTGACGGCCAGGGGGCAGCCAGATCTTTCTTT. Its protein is CASSDGQGAARSFF.

This clone was counted ten times or more. The V and J genes are TRBV24-1 and TRBJ2-5; D remains ambiguous. The CDR3 length is 13 residues. Germline CDR1 and CDR2: KGHDR and SFDVKD. V lost 4 bases and J lost 9, with 14 bases in between. CDR3 loop: CATSEGNQRAQYF. The CDR3 DNA follows: TGTGCCACCAGTGAAGGCAATCAGCGCGCCCAGTACTTC.

This clone has a count of ten or more. The chain joins TRBV25-1 to TRBJ1-5, with 8 bases lining up with TRBD1. CDR1 and CDR2 from the germline V gene are MGHDK and SYGVNS. Unmatched junction bases numbered 7, after V lost 5 bases and J lost 7 bases. This CDR3 spans 14 amino acids. The CDR3 sequence: CASSLTGESQPQHF. For the CDR3, the DNA is TGTGCCAGCAGTCTGACAGGGGAGTCCCAGCCCCAGCATTTT. Full variable domain (rest looked up from reference TRBV25-1 and TRBJ1-5): EADIYQTPRYLVIGTGKKITLECSQTMGHDKMYWYQQDPGMELHLIHYSYGVNSTEKGDLSSESTVSRIRTEHFPLTLESARPSHTSQYLCASSLTGESQPQHFGDGTRLSIL.

The sample holds many counts of this clone. The chain links TRBV19 to TRBJ2-6; D not resolved. V was shortened by 7 bases and J by 1 base, with 17 bases between the two germline ends. The CDR3 sequence is 17 residues long. CDR1 and CDR2 (germline): LNHDA, SQIVND (reference sequence). For the CDR3, the DNA is TGTGCCAGTAAAGACCACGGTCTACGATCTGGGGCCAACGTCCTGACTTTC. Amino acids: CASKDHGLRSGANVLTF.

This clone was detected a few times. The chain carries TRBV19 and TRBJ2-7, with D possibly TRBD1 on 6 matching bases. The CDR3 consists of 15 residues. Germline lookup yields CDR1 LNHDA and CDR2 SQIVND (reference sequence). The V and J ends lost 5 bases and 5 bases respectively, with 19 bases between them. The CDR3 loop reads CASSPPSSRGDEQYF. The CDR3 coding sequence is TGTGCCAGTAGTCCGCCCTCGAGCAGGGGTGACGAGCAGTACTTC.

This clone was seen ten or more times. J is TRBJ1-5 and V is TRBV20-1, with TRBD1 as a possible D gene (5 bases). The CDR3 has 14 amino acids. Trimming removed 6 bases from V and 7 bases from J, with 19 bases in between. The germline V gene encodes CDR1 DFQATT and CDR2 SNEGSKA (reference sequence). CDR3 amino acids: CSAPGTPGNQPQHF. The CDR3 DNA follows: TGCAGTGCCCCCGGGACCCCCGGGAACCAGCCCCAGCATTTT.

This clone has only a few counts. V is TRBV14 and J is TRBJ2-2; D is unclear. The CDR3 has 17 residues. V shed 1 base and J shed 0 bases, with 12 bases lying between them. CDR1 is SGHDN, CDR2 FVKESK, per germline. The CDR3 protein is CASSQVSSSSNTGELFF. DNA of the CDR3: TGTGCCAGCAGCCAAGTCAGCTCCTCCTCGAACACCGGGGAGCTGTTTTTT.

This clone was recorded at least ten times. The chain combines TRBV7-8 with TRBJ1-2; D gene uncertain. The CDR3 totals 14 residues. Germline loops: CDR1 SGHVS, CDR2 FQNEAQ. The V gene lost 0 bases and the J gene lost 2 bases, with 7 bases spanning the gap. The CDR3 here is CASSLAVGNYGYTF. The CDR3 DNA reads TGTGCCAGCAGCTTAGCGGTGGGGAACTATGGCTACACCTTC.

As for this clone: A read error may produce the germline difference seen at one junction end. CDR3 DNA: TGTGCCAGCAGGGTAACTGTGTTGAGCACAGATACGCTGTATTTT. It codes for CASRVTVLSTDTLYF. This chain uses TRBV12-3 or TRBV12-4 with TRBJ2-3; D is uncertain. The CDR3 covers 15 residues.

This clone was detected many times. The chain joins TRBV5-6 to TRBJ2-1; D uncertain. The germline V gene encodes CDR1 SGHDT and CDR2 YYEEEE. The germline V and J ends were trimmed by 4 bases and 0 bases, with 11 bases remaining between them. The CDR3 length is 15 residues. CDR3 bases: TGTGCCAGCAGCCCGCAAGACAACTCCTACAATGAGCAGTTCTTC. Protein: CASSPQDNSYNEQFF.

By share, this clone counts as medium-sized. This rearrangement joins TRBV28 to TRBJ1-5; no reliable D call. Germline V lookup: CDR1 MDHEN, CDR2 SYDVKM. The V gene lost 6 bases and the J gene lost 5 bases, with 14 bases spanning the gap. The CDR3 totals 14 residues. DNA for the CDR3: TGTGCCAGCAGCCTAGTGCGATTCGATCAGCCCCAGCATTTT. Translation gives CASSLVRFDQPQHF. Looking up the rest from reference TRBV28 and TRBJ1-5 gives the full variable domain: DVKVTQSSRYLVKRTGEKVFLECVQDMDHENMFWYRQDPGLGLRLIYFSYDVKMKEKGDIPEGYSVSREKKERFSLILESASTNQTSMYLCASSLVRFDQPQHFGDGTRLSIL.

This clone was found once. The CDR3 sequence: CSAKETGNNYEQYF. The DNA for the CDR3 is TGCAGTGCAAAAGAGACAGGAAACAACTACGAGCAGTACTTC. This chain uses TRBV20-1 with TRBJ2-7; a possible D gene is TRBD1 (6 bases). Deletions cut 6 bases from V and 3 bases from J, with 18 bases between. This CDR3 contains 14 residues. The germline V gene encodes CDR1 DFQATT and CDR2 SNEGSKA (reference sequence).

This clone came up once. Germline is not matched at one junction end, which may reflect a read error. This chain joins TRBV5-4 and TRBJ2-3, with D maybe TRBD1 (6 bases). From germline, CDR1 is SGHNT and CDR2 YYREEE (reference sequence). The CDR3 is 17 amino acids. CDR3 residues: CASSLRRGRGSTDTQYF. The CDR3 DNA reads TGCGCCAGCAGCTTGAGACGAGGCAGGGGTAGCACAGATACGCAGTATTTT. Full variable domain (rest looked up from reference TRBV5-4 and TRBJ2-3): ETGVTQSPTHLIKTRGQQVTLRCSSQSGHNTVSWYQQALGQGPQFIFQYYREEENGRGNFPPRFSGLQFPNYSSELNVNALELDDSALYLCASSLRRGRGSTDTQYFGPGTRLTVL.